This T cell receptor beta chain was identified in a study of CD8+ T cells in alopecia areata. General study results and limits: Sequencing of scalp samples also includes resident alphabeta T cells from normal skin. Many expanded lesional clones remained in scalp and blood on tofacitinib.

Sequencing templates came from extracted RNA that was reverse transcribed into cDNA. Measured with immunoSEQ multiplex PCR; TCRdb has only the in-frame clones, and not every one. The sample has 190,000 or so clones; roughly 50% are singletons. Treatment described: oral pan-JAK inhibitor, 5-10 mg twice daily. Those with alopecia areata gave lesional scalp punch biopsies and peripheral blood. The sample holds one count of this clone. Antigen unknown. The CDR3 is 16 amino acids. Germline V lookup: CDR1 SNHLY, CDR2 FYNNEI. Trimming left V 2 bases short and J 2 bases short, with 16 bases between. This sequence joins TRBV2 and TRBJ2-7; D remains ambiguous. The sample in question was CD8+ T cells sorted from blood, obtained at week 24, from a patient treated with tofacitinib. The receptor's source is a human donor with alopecia areata. CDR3 DNA sequence: TGTGCCAGCAGTGAACCGAACTTGCCCCCCCCCTACGAGCAGTACTTC. This sequence encodes CASSEPNLPPPYEQYF.